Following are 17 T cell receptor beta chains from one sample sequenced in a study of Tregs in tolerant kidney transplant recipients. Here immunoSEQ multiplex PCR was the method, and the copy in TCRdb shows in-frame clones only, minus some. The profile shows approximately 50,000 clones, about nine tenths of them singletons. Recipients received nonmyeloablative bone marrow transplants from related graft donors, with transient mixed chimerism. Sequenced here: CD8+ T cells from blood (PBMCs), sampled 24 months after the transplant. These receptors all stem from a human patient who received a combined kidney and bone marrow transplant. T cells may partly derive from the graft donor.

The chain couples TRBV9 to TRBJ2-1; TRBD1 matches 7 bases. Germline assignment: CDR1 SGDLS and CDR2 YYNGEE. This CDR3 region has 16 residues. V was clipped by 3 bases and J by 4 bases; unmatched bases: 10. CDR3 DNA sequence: TGTGCCAGCAGCGGCCAAGGGGGCGACCCGTACAATGAGCAGTTCTTC. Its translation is CASSGQGGDPYNEQFF.

CDR3 sequence (DNA): TGTGCCAGCAGCCTTTCACAGACAGGGTATCTTCCGAACACTGAAGCTTTCTTT. It specifies CASSLSQTGYLPNTEAFF. The rearrangement joins TRBV14 to TRBJ1-1; 7 bases are shared with TRBD1. V lost 4 bases to trimming and J lost 1 base; unmatched junction nucleotides: 15. Germline CDR1 SGHDN, CDR2 FVKESK. This CDR3 comprises 18 residues.

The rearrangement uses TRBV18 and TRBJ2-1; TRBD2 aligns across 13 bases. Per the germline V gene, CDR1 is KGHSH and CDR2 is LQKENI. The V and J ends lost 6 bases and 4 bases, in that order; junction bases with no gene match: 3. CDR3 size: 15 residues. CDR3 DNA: TGTGCCAGCTCGTTGACTAGCGGGAGGTACAATGAGCAGTTCTTC. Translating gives CASSLTSGRYNEQFF.

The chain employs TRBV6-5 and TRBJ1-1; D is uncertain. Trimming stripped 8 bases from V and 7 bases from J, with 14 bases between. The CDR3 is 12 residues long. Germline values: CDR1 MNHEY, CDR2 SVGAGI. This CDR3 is CASSAPAGEAFF. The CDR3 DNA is TGTGCCAGCTCTGCCCCGGCAGGTGAAGCTTTCTTT.

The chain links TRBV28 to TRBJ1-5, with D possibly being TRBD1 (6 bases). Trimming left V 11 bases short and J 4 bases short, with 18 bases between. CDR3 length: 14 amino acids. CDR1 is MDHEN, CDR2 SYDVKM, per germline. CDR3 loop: CAGGYRARNQPQHF. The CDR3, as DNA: TGTGCCGGTGGGTACAGGGCTAGAAATCAGCCCCAGCATTTT.

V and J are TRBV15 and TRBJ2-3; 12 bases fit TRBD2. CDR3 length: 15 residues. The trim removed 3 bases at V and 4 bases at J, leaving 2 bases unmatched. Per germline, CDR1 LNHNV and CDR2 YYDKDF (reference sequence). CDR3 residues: CATSSRTSGADTQYF. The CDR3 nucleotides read TGTGCCACCAGCAGTAGGACTAGCGGGGCAGATACGCAGTATTTT.

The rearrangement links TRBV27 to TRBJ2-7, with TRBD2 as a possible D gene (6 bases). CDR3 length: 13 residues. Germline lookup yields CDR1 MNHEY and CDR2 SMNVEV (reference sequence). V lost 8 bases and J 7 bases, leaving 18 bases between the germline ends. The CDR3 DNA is TGTGCCAGCCGTGCGGGGTGGCCTAGGGAGCAGTACTTC. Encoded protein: CASRAGWPREQYF.

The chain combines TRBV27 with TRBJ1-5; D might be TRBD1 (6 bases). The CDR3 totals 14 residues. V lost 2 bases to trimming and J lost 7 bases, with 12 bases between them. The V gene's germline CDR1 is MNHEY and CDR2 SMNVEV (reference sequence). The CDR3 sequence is CASSLVGRGQPQHF. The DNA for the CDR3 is TGTGCCAGCAGTTTAGTGGGGAGGGGGCAGCCCCAGCATTTT.

The CDR3 nucleotides read TGTGCCAGCAGTTTATTCTCCGGGACACACTCTACTTATGGCTACACCTTC. Translating gives CASSLFSGTHSTYGYTF. The rearrangement links TRBV27 to TRBJ1-2, with D maybe TRBD1 (6 bases). Trimming shortened V by 1 base and J by 5 bases, and 20 bases separated the two germline ends. Per germline, CDR1 MNHEY and CDR2 SMNVEV (reference sequence). The CDR3 sequence is 17 residues long.

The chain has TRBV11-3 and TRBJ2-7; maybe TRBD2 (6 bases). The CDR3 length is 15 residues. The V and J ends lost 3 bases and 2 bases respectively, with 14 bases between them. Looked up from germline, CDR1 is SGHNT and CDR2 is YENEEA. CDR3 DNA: TGTGCCAGCAGCTTGGGAGGATTCTCTCCCTACGAGCAGTACTTC. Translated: CASSLGGFSPYEQYF.

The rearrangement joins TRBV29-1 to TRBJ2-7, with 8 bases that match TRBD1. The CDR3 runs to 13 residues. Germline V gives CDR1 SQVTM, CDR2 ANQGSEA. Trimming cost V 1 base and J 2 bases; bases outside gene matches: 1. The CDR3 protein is CSVEGTGPYEQYF. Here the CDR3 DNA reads TGCAGCGTTGAAGGGACAGGGCCCTACGAGCAGTACTTC.

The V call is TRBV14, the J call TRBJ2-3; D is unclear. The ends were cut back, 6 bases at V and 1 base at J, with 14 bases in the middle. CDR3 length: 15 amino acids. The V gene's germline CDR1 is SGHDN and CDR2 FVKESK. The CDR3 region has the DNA TGTGCCAGCAGTCCTACAGCCCCACGCACAGATACGCAGTATTTT. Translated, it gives CASSPTAPRTDTQYF.

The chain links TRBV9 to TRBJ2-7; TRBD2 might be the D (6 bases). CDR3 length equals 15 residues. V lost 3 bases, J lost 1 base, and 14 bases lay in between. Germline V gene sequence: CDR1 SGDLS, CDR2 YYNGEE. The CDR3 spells CASSASGGDSYEQYF. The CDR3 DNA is TGTGCCAGCAGCGCATCAGGAGGGGATTCCTACGAGCAGTACTTC.

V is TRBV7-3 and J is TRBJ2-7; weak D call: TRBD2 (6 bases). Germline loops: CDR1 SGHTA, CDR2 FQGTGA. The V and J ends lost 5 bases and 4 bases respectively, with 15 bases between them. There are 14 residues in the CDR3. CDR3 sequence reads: CASSLGGSGYEQYF. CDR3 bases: TGTGCCAGCAGCCTAGGCGGTAGCGGTTACGAGCAGTACTTC.

The CDR3 loop is CASSLQGLNQPQHF. CDR3 bases: TGTGCCAGCAGCTTACAGGGGCTAAATCAGCCCCAGCATTTT. The V gene is TRBV7-9, the J gene TRBJ1-5; tentatively, D is TRBD1 (6 bases). The CDR3 extends over 14 amino acids. CDR1 and CDR2 from the germline V gene are SEHNR and FQNEAQ (reference sequence). The V end lost 2 bases, the J end lost 4 bases, and 9 bases lay between the germline ends.

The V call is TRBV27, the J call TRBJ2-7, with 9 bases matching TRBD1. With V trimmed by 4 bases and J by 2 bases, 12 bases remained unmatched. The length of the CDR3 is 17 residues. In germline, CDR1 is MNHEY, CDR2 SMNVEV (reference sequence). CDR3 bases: TGTGCCAGCAGTTCGCTCACCGGGACAGGGTCAACCTACGAGCAGTACTTC. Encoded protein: CASSSLTGTGSTYEQYF.

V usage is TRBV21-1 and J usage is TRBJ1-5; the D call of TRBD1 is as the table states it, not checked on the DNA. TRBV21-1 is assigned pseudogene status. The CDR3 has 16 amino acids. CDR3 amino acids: CASSPRQGRRDQPQHF. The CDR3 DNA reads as TGTGCCAGCAGCCCGAGACAGGGACGGAGGGATCAGCCCCAGCATTTT.